These 11 T cell receptor beta chains originate from one sample sequenced in a study of blood T cell repertoires in COVID-19. Data came from immunoSEQ multiplex PCR; TCRdb stores just in-frame clones and leaves some out. The sample includes about 72,000 clones, 85% seen only once; the top ten take approximately 35%. Sequencing was performed on peripheral blood. The receptors here all came from a woman older than 75 with active or convalescent COVID-19.

The rearrangement joins TRBV13 to TRBJ1-1; 10 bases are a match to TRBD1. With 10 bases clipped from V and 2 bases from J, the junction kept 10 bases outside the gene matches. Germline V gene data show CDR1 as PRHDT and CDR2 as FYEKMQ (reference sequence). This CDR3 spans 15 amino acids. The chain's CDR3 is CATQQRDRGNTEAFF. In nucleotides, the CDR3 is TGTGCCACCCAACAGAGGGACAGGGGAAACACTGAAGCTTTCTTT.

This chain connects TRBV6-5 to TRBJ2-3; 8 nucleotides match TRBD2. V lost 6 bases to trimming and J lost 0 bases; unmatched junction nucleotides: 5. Germline V gene sequence: CDR1 MNHEY, CDR2 SVGAGI. The CDR3 runs to 15 residues. The CDR3 spells CASRHRGGSTDTQYF. CDR3 bases: TGTGCCAGCAGACATCGGGGGGGCAGCACAGATACGCAGTATTTT.

V gene TRBV29-1 combines with J gene TRBJ2-7; 7 bases are shared with TRBD1. This CDR3 contains 15 residues. Looked up from germline, CDR1 is SQVTM and CDR2 is ANQGSEA. The V and J ends lost 4 bases and 3 bases, in that order; junction bases with no gene match: 12. The CDR3 is CSVGATGALGYEQYF. DNA for the CDR3: TGCAGCGTTGGGGCCACAGGGGCCTTAGGCTACGAGCAGTACTTC.

The rearrangement links TRBV6-6 to TRBJ2-3; the match to TRBD1 covers 9 bases. Germline V CDR1 and CDR2: MNHNY, SVGAGI (reference sequence). V gave up 5 bases and J gave up 6 bases; unmatched junction bases: 12. There are 16 residues in the CDR3. The CDR3 reads CASSHRGRAAGDTQYF. The CDR3 DNA follows: TGTGCCAGCAGTCACAGGGGGCGAGCAGCGGGCGATACGCAGTATTTT.

The CDR3 is CASSFGWNTEAFF. The CDR3 DNA is TGTGCCAGCAGCTTCGGGTGGAACACTGAAGCTTTCTTT. The chain links TRBV11-2 to TRBJ1-1; no clear D gene. V was shortened by 3 bases and J by 1 base, with 6 bases between the two germline ends. The CDR3 sequence is 13 residues long. The V gene's germline CDR1 is SGHAT and CDR2 FQNNGV.

The rearrangement links TRBV11-2 to TRBJ1-2, with unresolved D. Germline V gene sequence: CDR1 SGHAT, CDR2 FQNNGV. Between the trimmed V and J ends, which lost 1 base and 4 bases, there was a span of 13 bases. The CDR3 totals 15 residues. CDR3 DNA: TGTGCCAGCAGCTTAGGGGCGACCGTGACCTATGGCTACACCTTC. Translation gives CASSLGATVTYGYTF.

The chain carries TRBV29-1 and TRBJ2-1, with 7 bases that match TRBD2. The CDR3 sequence is 14 residues long. After removal of 5 bases from V and 0 bases from J, the junction contained 4 bases not matched to a gene. Per the germline V gene, CDR1 is SQVTM and CDR2 is ANQGSEA. The CDR3 reads CSVYGGSSYNEQFF. The CDR3 DNA sequence: TGCAGCGTTTACGGGGGGAGCTCCTACAATGAGCAGTTCTTC.

This chain links TRBV4-1 with TRBJ2-7; possible D gene TRBD1, 6 bases. V shed 7 bases and J shed 3 bases, with 19 bases lying between them. CDR1 is MGHRA and CDR2 is YSYEKL in the germline V gene. CDR3 length equals 15 residues. In DNA form, the CDR3 reads TGCGCCAGCACCCCTGGGCTTCGAGGGGGCTACGAGCAGTACTTC. This gives the protein CASTPGLRGGYEQYF.

The rearrangement joins TRBV5-5 to TRBJ2-4; 7 bases are a match to TRBD2. Trimming removed 4 bases from V and 8 bases from J; junction bases left unmatched: 9. The CDR3 covers 14 residues. Germline CDR1 SGHKS, CDR2 YYEKEE (reference sequence). The CDR3 DNA is TGTGCCAGCAGCCCTTCTTGGGGGGGTGACATTCAGTACTTC. Translation: CASSPSWGGDIQYF.

The chain recombines TRBV28 with TRBJ2-7; the D gene is possibly TRBD2 (5 bases). CDR1 MDHEN and CDR2 SYDVKM come from the germline V gene. Trimming left V 5 bases short and J 1 base short, with 12 bases between. The CDR3 is made up of 14 amino acids. The CDR3 bases are TGTGCCAGCAGTGTGCGGACTGGTTCCTACGAGCAGTACTTC. It codes for CASSVRTGSYEQYF.

The J gene is TRBJ2-5, the V gene TRBV3-1 (or the pseudogene TRBV3-2); TRBD2 matches at 10 bases. This CDR3 is 15 amino acids long. The germline V gene has CDR1 LGHDT and CDR2 YNNKEL (reference sequence). With 0 bases clipped from V and 5 bases from J, the junction kept 3 bases outside the gene matches. Written as DNA, the CDR3 is TGTGCCAGCAGCCAAGATAGCGGGGGGCGGGAGACCCAGTACTTC. Its translation is CASSQDSGGRETQYF.